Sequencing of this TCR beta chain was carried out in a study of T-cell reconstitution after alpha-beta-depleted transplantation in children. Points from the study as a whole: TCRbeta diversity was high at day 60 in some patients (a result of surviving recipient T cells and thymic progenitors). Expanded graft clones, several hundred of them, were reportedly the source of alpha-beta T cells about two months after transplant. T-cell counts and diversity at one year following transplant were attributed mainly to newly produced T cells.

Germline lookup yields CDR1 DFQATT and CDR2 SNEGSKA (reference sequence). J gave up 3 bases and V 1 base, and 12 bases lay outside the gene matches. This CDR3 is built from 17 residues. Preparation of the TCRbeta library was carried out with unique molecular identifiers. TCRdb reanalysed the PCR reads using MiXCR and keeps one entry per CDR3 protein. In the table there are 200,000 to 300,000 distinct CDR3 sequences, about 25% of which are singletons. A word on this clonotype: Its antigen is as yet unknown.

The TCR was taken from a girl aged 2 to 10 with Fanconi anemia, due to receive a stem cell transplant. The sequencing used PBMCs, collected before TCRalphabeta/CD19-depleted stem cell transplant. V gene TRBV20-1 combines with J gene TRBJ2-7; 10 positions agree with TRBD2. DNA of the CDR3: TGCAGTGCTAGAGCCGGGACTAGCGTTAGCTACAGCTACGAGCAGTACTTC. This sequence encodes CSARAGTSVSYSYEQYF.